The source of this T cell receptor (beta chain) is a study of T cells after yellow fever vaccination. Overall study context: Fractions of limited cellularity were prepared by means of SMART-Seq v4 Ultra Low Input.

As concerns this clonotype: Its cognate antigen is unknown.

Per the germline V gene, CDR1 is DFQATT and CDR2 is SNEGSKA (reference sequence). V was shortened by 7 bases and J by 6 bases, with 13 bases between the two germline ends. CDR3 length: 12 amino acids. A universal primer site and UMIs were added as TCR cDNA was made by 5'RACE template switching. TCRdb redid the calling of the 5' RACE reads with MiXCR, one entry per CDR3 protein. The repertoire holds a few hundred thousand distinct CDR3 sequences, with roughly 11% as singletons. General observations from the study: Post-booster repertoires again held most primary-vaccination clones (approximately 96% CD4, approximately 90% CD8).

The source was PBMCs, collected on the day of the first yellow fever vaccination. The chain combines TRBV20-1 with TRBJ1-5; possibly TRBD1 for D (6 bases). The clonotype comes from a man between 18 and 29 years old who received the YFV17D yellow fever vaccine. The CDR3 spells CSVGGRSQPQHF. CDR3 bases: TGCAGTGTTGGGGGCCGTAGTCAGCCCCAGCATTTT.